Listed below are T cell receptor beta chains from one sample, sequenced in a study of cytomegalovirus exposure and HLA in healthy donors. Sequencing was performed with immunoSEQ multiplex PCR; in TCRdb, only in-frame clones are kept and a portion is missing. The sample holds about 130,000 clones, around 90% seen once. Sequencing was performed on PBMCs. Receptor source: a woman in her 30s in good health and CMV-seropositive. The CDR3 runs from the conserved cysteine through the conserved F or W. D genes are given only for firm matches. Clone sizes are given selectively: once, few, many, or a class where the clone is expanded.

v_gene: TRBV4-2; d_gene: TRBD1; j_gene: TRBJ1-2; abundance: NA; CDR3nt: TGTGCCAGCAGCCAACGACAGGGGAGGAACTATGGCTACACCTTC; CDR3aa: CASSQRQGRNYGYTF
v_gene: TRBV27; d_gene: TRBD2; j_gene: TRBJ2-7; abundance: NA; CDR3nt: TGTGCCAGCAGAGGTCTAGCGGCCTACGAGCAGTACTTC; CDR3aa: CASRGLAAYEQYF
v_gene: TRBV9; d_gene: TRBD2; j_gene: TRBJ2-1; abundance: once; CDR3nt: TGTGCCAGCAGCGACAGGCTAGCGGGGGCCTACAATGAGCAGTTCTTC; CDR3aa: CASSDRLAGAYNEQFF
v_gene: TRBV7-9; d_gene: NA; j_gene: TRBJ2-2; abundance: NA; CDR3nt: TGTGCCAGCAGCTTAAGAGAGAACACCGGGGAGCTGTTTTTT; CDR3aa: CASSLRENTGELFF
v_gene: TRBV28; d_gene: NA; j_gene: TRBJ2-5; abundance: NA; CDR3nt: TGTGCCAGCAGTTTAGAGGTTTTCGGGACCCAGTACTTC; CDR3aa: CASSLEVFGTQYF
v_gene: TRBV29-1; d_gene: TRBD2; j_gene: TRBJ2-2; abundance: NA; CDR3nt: TGCAGCGTGGGGGGGGTGTCCACCGGGGAGCTGTTTTTT; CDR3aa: CSVGGVSTGELFF
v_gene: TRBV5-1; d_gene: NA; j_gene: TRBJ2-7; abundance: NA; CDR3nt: TGCGCCAGCAGCGCCGGTAGCGGACCTTACGAGCAGTACTTC; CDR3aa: CASSAGSGPYEQYF
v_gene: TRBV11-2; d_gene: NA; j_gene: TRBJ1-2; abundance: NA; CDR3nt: TGTGCCAGCAGCTTGAACCCTGGGGCAGGGCTTGGCTACACCTTC; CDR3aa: CASSLNPGAGLGYTF
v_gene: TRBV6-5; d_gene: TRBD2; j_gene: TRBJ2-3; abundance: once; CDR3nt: TGTGCCAGCAGTTACTCGTTAGGGCGGGGGGATACGCAGTATTTT; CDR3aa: CASSYSLGRGDTQYF
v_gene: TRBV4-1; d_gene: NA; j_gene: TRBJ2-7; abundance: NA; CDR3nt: TGCGCCAGCAGCCAGGGAACTAGACCGGTACCCGGGCAGTACTTC; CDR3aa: CASSQGTRPVPGQYF
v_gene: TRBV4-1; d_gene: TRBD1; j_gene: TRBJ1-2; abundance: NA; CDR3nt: TGCGCCAGCAGCCCCCCGCGGGACAGATGTAACTATGGCTACACCTTC; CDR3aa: CASSPPRDRCNYGYTF
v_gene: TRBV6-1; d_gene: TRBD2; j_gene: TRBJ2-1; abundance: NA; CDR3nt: TGTGCCACCCGGGGGTCTAGCGGGAGTCTAGATGAGCAGTTCTTC; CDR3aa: CATRGSSGSLDEQFF
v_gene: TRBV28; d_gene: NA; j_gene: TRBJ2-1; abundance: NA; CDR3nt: TGTGCCAGCAGTCCTCTCTGGACTATCCCTGAGCAGTTCTTC; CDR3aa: CASSPLWTIPEQFF
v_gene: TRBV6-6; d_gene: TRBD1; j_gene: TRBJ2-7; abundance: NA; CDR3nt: TGTGCCAGCAGCACCCGACAGGGCCCCTACGAGCAGTACTTC; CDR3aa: CASSTRQGPYEQYF
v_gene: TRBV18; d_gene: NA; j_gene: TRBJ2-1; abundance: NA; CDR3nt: TGTGCCAGCTCACCACCGGTTGGCTGGAATGAGCAGTTCTTC; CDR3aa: CASSPPVGWNEQFF
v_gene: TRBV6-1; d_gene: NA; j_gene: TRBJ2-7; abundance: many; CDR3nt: TGTGCCAGCAGTGAAGCGCCGGAGGGGGCCAACGAGCAGTACTTC; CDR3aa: CASSEAPEGANEQYF
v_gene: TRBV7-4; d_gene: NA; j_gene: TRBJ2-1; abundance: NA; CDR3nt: TGTGCCAGCAGCTTAGAATCGAAGAGGGTCCGAAAATTCTACAATGAGCAGTTCTTC; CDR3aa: CASSLESKRVRKFYNEQFF
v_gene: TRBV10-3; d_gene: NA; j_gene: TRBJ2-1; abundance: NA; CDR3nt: TGTGCCATCACCCTCTCCGGGGGCAATGAGCAGTTCTTC; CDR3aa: CAITLSGGNEQFF
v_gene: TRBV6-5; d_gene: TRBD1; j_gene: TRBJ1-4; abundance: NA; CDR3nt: TGTGCCAGCAGTTGGGGACAGGGCTCTGAAAAACTGTTTTTT; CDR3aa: CASSWGQGSEKLFF
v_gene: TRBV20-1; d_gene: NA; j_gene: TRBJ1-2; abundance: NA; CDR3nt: TGCAGTGAAACAGGCTACACCTTC; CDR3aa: CSETGYTF
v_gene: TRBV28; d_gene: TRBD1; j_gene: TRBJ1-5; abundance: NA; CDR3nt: TGTGCCAGCAGTTTAAGTGAGGGAACGGGACAGGGCTTTCCAATGCCCCAGCATTTT; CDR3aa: CASSLSEGTGQGFPMPQHF
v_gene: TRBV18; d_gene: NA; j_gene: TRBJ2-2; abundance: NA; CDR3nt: TGTGCCAGCTCAATGCGCCTGGACACCGGGGAGCTGTTTTTT; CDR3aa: CASSMRLDTGELFF
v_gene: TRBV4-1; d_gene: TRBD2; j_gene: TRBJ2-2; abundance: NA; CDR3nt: TGCGCCAGCAGCCAAGGGCCGTTGACTAGCGGGGGCAGGACGAACACCGGGGAGCTGTTTTTT; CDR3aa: CASSQGPLTSGGRTNTGELFF
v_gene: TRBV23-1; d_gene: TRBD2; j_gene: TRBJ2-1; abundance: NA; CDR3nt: TGCGCCAGCAGTCAATGTAGCGGGAGGGCCAAAATCTTCTACAATGAGCAGTTCTTC; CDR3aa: CASSQCSGRAKIFYNEQFF
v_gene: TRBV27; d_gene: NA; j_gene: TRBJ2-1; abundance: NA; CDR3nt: TGTGCCAGCAGTTTATTGGGGGCCCTTCGGACATCCATGTTCTTC; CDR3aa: CASSLLGALRTSMFF
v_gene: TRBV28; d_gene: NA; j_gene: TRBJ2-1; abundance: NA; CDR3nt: TGTGCCAGCAGTTCCATCTACAATGAGCAGTTCTTC; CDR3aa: CASSSIYNEQFF
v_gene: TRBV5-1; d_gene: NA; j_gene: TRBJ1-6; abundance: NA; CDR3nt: TGCGCCAGCAGCTCTGACATAGGCGATTCACCCCTCCACTTT; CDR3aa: CASSSDIGDSPLHF
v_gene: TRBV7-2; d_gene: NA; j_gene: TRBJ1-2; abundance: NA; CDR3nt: TGTGCCAGCAGCTTAAGGCGGGCCCTAGACTATGGCTACACCTTC; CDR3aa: CASSLRRALDYGYTF
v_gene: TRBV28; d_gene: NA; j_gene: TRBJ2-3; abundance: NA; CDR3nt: TGTGCCAGCAGTTTGTCAGGACTCAACACAGATACGCAGTATTTT; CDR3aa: CASSLSGLNTDTQYF
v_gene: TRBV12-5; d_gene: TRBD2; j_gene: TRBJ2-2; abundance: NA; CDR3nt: TGTGCTAGCTCCGGGACTAGCGGTTTCACCGGGGAGCTGTTTTTT; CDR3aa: CASSGTSGFTGELFF
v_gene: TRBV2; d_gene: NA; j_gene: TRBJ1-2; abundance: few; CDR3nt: TGTGCCAGCAGTGGCGAGTCGAGCTACACCTTC; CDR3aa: CASSGESSYTF
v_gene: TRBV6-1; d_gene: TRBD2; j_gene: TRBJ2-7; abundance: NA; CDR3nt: TGTGCCAGCAGACGGGCTAGCGGGGTCTACGAGCAGTACTTC; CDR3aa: CASRRASGVYEQYF
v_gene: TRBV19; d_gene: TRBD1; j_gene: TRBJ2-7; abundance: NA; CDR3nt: TGTGCCAGTAGTGCGGGACAGGGCCCGTACGAGCAGTACTTC; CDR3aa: CASSAGQGPYEQYF
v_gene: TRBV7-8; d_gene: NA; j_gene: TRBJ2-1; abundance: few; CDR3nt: TGTGCCAGCAGCTTTGCGGGGAATAGGGATGAGCAGTTCTTC; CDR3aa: CASSFAGNRDEQFF
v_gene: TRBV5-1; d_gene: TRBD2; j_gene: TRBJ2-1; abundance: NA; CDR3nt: TGCGCCAGCAGCCTCAGCGGGAGCGGTGAGCAGTTCTTC; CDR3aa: CASSLSGSGEQFF
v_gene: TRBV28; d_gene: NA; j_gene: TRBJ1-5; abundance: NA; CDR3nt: TGTGCCAGCAGTTCCCCCTTCGGGAATCAGCCCCAGCATTTT; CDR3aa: CASSSPFGNQPQHF
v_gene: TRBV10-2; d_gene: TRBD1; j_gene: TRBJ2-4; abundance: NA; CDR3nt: TGCGCCAGCAGCTCCGACAGGGGAAGGGACATTCAGTACTTC; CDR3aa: CASSSDRGRDIQYF
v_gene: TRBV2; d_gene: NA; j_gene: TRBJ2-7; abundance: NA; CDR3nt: TGTGCCAGCAGTGGGCAGGGTTCCTCCTACGAGCAGTACTTC; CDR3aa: CASSGQGSSYEQYF
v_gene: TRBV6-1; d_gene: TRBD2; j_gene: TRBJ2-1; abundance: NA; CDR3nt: TGTGCCAGCAGTGGGGCGCTTGACGGGGGGAGGAGGTACAATGAGCAGTTCTTC; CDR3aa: CASSGALDGGRRYNEQFF
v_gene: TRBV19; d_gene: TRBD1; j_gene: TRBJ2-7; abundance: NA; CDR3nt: TGTGCCCCAAGGGGACAGGGCTGCCACGAGCAGTACTTC; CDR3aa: CAPRGQGCHEQYF
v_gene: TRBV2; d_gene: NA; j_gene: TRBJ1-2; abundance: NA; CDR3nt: TGTGCCAGCAGTCTCGCAGGGGAGGGCTACACCTTC; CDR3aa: CASSLAGEGYTF
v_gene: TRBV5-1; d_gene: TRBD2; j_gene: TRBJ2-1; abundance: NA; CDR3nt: TGCGCCAGCAGCTTCATAGCGGGAGGTACAATTGAGCAGTTCTTC; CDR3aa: CASSFIAGGTIEQFF
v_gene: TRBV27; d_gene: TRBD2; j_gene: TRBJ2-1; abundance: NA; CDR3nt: TGTGCCAGCAGCCGCGGGGGGGCTCACAATGAGCAGTTCTTC; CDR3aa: CASSRGGAHNEQFF
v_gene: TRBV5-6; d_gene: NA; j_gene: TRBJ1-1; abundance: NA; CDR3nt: TGTGCCACCGCCCAGGGAACCATGAACACTGAAGCTTTCTTT; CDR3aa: CATAQGTMNTEAFF
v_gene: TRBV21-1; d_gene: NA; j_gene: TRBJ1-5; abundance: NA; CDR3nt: TGTGCCAGCCACCTTGGAGGGGGCCGGCCCCAGCATTTT; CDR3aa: CASHLGGGRPQHF
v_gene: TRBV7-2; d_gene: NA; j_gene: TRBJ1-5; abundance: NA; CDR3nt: TGTGCCAGCAGCTTAGATTCTCGCGGGGGTCAGCCCCAGCATTTT; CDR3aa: CASSLDSRGGQPQHF
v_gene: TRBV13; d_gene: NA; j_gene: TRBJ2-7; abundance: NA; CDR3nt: TGTGCCAGCAGCTTGAGCTCCTACGAGCAGTACTTC; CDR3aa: CASSLSSYEQYF
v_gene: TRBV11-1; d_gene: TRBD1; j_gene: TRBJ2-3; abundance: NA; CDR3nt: TGTGCCAGCAGCTTAGGTGGACAGGGGGCGAGGGATACGCAGTATTTT; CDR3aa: CASSLGGQGARDTQYF
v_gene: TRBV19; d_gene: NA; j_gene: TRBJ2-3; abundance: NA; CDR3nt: TGTGCCAGCAGTAGGGGAGCGGATACGCAGTATTTT; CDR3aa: CASSRGADTQYF
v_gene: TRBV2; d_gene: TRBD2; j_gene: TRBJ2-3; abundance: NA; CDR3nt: TGTGCCAGCAGAAAAAGTTGGGCGGGGGGCCGAATCAGAGATACGCAGTATTTT; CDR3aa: CASRKSWAGGRIRDTQYF
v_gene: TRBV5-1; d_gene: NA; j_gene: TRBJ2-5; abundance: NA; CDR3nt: TGCGCCAGCAGCTTGGAGGGTCAGGGATACCAGTACCAAGAGACCCAGTACTTC; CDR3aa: CASSLEGQGYQYQETQYF
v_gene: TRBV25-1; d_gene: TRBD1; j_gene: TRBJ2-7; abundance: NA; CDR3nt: TGTGCCAGCAGTGAGTCTGGGGACAGGGCCTACGAGCAGTACTTC; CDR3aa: CASSESGDRAYEQYF
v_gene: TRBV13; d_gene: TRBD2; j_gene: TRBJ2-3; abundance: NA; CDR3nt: TGTGCCAGCAGCTTCCGGACTAGCGGGGCAGATACGCAGTATTTT; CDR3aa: CASSFRTSGADTQYF
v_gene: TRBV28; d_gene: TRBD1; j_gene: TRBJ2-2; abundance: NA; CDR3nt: TGTGCCAGCAGGGGGGCCCAGGGGGCAGGCACCGGGGAGCTGTTTTTT; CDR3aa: CASRGAQGAGTGELFF
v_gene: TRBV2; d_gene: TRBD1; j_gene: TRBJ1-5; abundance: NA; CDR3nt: TGTGCCAGCAGTGGGACAGGGGGGGATGGGGCCCAGCATTTT; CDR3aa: CASSGTGGDGAQHF
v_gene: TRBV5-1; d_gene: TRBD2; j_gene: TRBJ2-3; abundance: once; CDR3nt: TGCGCCAGCAGTCAACCGGCGACTAGCACCCTGCCAGATACGCAGTATTTT; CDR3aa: CASSQPATSTLPDTQYF
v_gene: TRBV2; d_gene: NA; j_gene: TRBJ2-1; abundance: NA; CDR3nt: TGTGCCAGCAGATCTCAGGGACAAAGCAACAATGAGCAGTTCTTC; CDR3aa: CASRSQGQSNNEQFF
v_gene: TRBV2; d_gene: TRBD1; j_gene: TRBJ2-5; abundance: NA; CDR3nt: TGTGCCAGCAGTGAAATAGGGACAGGGGTTGGAGAGACCCAGTACTTC; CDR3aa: CASSEIGTGVGETQYF
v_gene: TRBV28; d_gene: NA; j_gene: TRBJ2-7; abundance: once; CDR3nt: TGTGCCAGCAGTTTATTGCAGTACGAGCAGTACTTC; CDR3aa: CASSLLQYEQYF